The TCR beta chain described here comes from a study of T cells after yellow fever vaccination. This clonotype was observed at least ten times. TCRdb analysed the 5' RACE reads with MiXCR anew, one entry per CDR3 protein. The table records 80,000 to 100,000 distinct CDR3 sequences, approximately 6.3% of them present only once. The germline V gene has CDR1 MNHEY and CDR2 SVGAGI. The V and J ends lost 4 bases and 1 base respectively, with 7 bases between them. This CDR3 has 13 residues. V and J are TRBV6-5 and TRBJ1-1; D ambiguous. The sample here was CD8+ T cells sorted from PBMCs, taken 10 days after the yellow fever booster vaccination. This receptor was identified in a man between 18 and 35 years old who received the YFV17D yellow fever vaccine. CDR3 sequence reads: CASSLLGNTEAFF. The DNA for the CDR3 is TGTGCCAGCAGTTTATTGGGGAACACTGAAGCTTTCTTT.